This section outlines one T cell receptor (beta chain) sequence together with its context. Its target is unknown. The CDR3 consists of 16 residues. From germline, CDR1 is LNHNV and CDR2 YYDKDF (reference sequence). This sample was included in a study of T cells expressing NK-cell markers. Study as a whole: Investigators obtained TCR beta repertoires from sorted CD3+CD56+NKG2C+, CD3+CD56+NKG2C- and CD3+CD56-NKG2C+ T cells. Sequenced donors, eight in total, included seven who were HCMV-seropositive and one who was seronegative.

Reanalyzing the 5' RACE reads, TCRdb keeps one entry per CDR3 protein, without DNA. This sample carries 500,000 to 700,000 distinct CDR3 sequences, with roughly 3.4% going to the ten biggest clones. Study conclusions and caveats: The CD3+CD56-NKG2C+ fraction of four donors was likewise dominated by these clonotypes.

Sequenced input: blood T cells: a sorted CD56 or NKG2C T cell subset, CD4+ or CD8+ T cells, or bulk PBMC T cells (not recorded which). This chain uses TRBV15 with TRBJ2-2; the TRBD1 assignment by TCRdb is unverifiable without DNA. This sequence was found in a man aged 18 to 29 in good health. CDR3 sequence: CATSVQGASNTGELFF.